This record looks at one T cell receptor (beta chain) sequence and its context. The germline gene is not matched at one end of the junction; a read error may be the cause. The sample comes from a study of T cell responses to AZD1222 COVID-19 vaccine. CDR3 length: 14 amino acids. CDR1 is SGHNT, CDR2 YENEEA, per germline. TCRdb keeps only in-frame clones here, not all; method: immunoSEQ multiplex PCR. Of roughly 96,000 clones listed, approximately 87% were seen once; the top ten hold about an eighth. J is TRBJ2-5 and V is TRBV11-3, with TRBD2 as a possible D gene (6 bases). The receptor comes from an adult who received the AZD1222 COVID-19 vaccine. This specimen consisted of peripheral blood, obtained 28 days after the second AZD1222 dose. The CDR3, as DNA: TGTGCCAGCAGCCCACGGGACTCCCAAAAGACCCAGTACTTC. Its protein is CASSPRDSQKTQYF.